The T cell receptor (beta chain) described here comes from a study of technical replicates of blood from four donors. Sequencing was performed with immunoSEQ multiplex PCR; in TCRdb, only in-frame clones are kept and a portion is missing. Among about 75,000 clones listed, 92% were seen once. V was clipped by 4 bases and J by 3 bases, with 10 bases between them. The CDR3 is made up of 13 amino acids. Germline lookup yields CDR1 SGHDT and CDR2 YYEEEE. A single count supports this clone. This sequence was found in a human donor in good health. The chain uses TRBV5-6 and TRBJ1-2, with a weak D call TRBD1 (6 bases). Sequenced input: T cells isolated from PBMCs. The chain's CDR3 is CASSLGQYYGYTF. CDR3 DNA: TGTGCCAGCAGCCTGGGACAATACTATGGCTACACCTTC.